Listed below are T cell receptor beta chains from one sample, sequenced in a study of shared clonotypes between healthy human individuals. Method: immunoSEQ multiplex PCR; TCRdb's copy keeps in-frame clones and lacks some. The repertoire includes some 2.3 million clones, over 85% of them detected once, and roughly 0.36% sits in the top ten. Input material: naive CD4+ T cells from PBMCs. These receptors originate from a young man in good health. Some clones in this sample may be carry-over from other donors' samples. Each CDR3 is given with its conserved first and last residue. The D gene is left open where the match is weak. Some rows have no size entry. The others give once, few or many, or a class for an expanded clone.

>.|TRBD2|TRBV5-1|TRBJ2-3
CASSLVSHSGGDTQYF
TGCGCCAGCAGCTTGGTCTCTCACTCGGGGGGAGATACGCAGTATTTT
>.|.|TRBV5-1|TRBJ2-5
CASSFSGPRGETQYF
TGCGCCAGCAGCTTCAGTGGTCCCAGAGGAGAGACCCAGTACTTC
>.|.|TRBV7-3|TRBJ2-3
CASTASRTDTQYF
TGTGCCAGCACCGCTTCGAGGACAGATACGCAGTATTTT
>.|TRBD2|TRBV6-5|TRBJ2-1
CASSRGTSGANEQFF
TGTGCCAGCAGTCGAGGGACTAGCGGGGCCAATGAGCAGTTCTTC
>.|.|TRBV7-9|TRBJ1-1
CASTRAGVNTEAFF
TGTGCCAGCACAAGGGCGGGGGTGAACACTGAAGCTTTCTTT
>.|.|TRBV28|TRBJ2-1
CASSSGGGSDEQFF
TGTGCCAGCAGTTCCGGTGGAGGGTCCGATGAGCAGTTCTTC
>few|.|TRBV4-1|TRBJ1-1
CASSPGGLTEAFF
TGCGCCAGCAGCCCGGGGGGCCTCACTGAAGCTTTCTTT
>.|.|TRBV10-3|TRBJ2-3
CAIKGLLSTDTQYF
TGTGCCATCAAGGGCCTCTTGAGCACAGATACGCAGTATTTT
>few|.|TRBV10-3|TRBJ1-5
CAIGLDNQPQHF
TGTGCCATCGGGCTGGACAATCAGCCCCAGCATTTT
>few|.|TRBV4-1|TRBJ1-1
CASSQEDGPSNTEAFF
TGCGCCAGCAGCCAAGAGGACGGGCCCTCAAACACTGAAGCTTTCTTT
>.|.|TRBV19|TRBJ1-5
CASSKEDGYNQPQHF
TGTGCCAGTAGTAAAGAGGACGGCTACAATCAGCCCCAGCATTTT
>once|.|TRBV7-6|TRBJ2-3
CASSPSAGVVTDTQYF
TGTGCCAGCAGCCCCTCCGCAGGAGTGGTCACAGATACGCAGTATTTT
>.|.|TRBV2|TRBJ1-5
CASSEAPFGPQHF
TGTGCCAGCAGTGAAGCACCCTTTGGGCCCCAGCATTTT
>.|TRBD2|TRBV29-1|TRBJ2-1
CSARLAGGNEQFF
TGCAGCGCTAGACTAGCGGGAGGAAATGAGCAGTTCTTC
>.|.|TRBV7-9|TRBJ2-2
CASRTWAEDSGELFF
TGTGCCAGCAGAACGTGGGCAGAGGATTCCGGGGAGCTGTTTTTT
>.|TRBD1|TRBV27|TRBJ1-2
CASSLGQGYGYTF
TGTGCCAGCAGTTTAGGACAGGGGTATGGCTACACCTTC
>many|.|TRBV18|TRBJ2-5
CASSPGGAETQYF
TGTGCCAGCTCACCCGGGGGCGCGGAGACCCAGTACTTC
>.|TRBD1|TRBV6-5|TRBJ2-2
CASSPGQGDTGELFF
TGTGCCAGCAGCCCTGGACAGGGCGACACCGGGGAGCTGTTTTTT
>.|.|TRBV5-1|TRBJ2-3
CASSPRGSRTDTQYF
TGCGCCAGCAGCCCTAGGGGGAGTAGAACAGATACGCAGTATTTT
>.|.|TRBV19|TRBJ2-6
CASSIEYSSGANVLTF
TGTGCCAGTAGTATAGAGTACAGCTCTGGGGCCAACGTCCTGACTTTC
>.|TRBD1|TRBV5-1|TRBJ2-7
CASSLGTGGSYEQYF
TGCGCCAGCAGCTTAGGGACAGGGGGTTCCTACGAGCAGTACTTC
>.|.|TRBV29-1|TRBJ2-3
CSVEGRFTDTQYF
TGCAGCGTGGAGGGACGGTTCACAGATACGCAGTATTTT
>.|.|TRBV5-1|TRBJ1-4
CASSRGDNEKLFF
TGCGCCAGCAGCAGGGGGGACAACGAAAAACTGTTTTTT
>.|TRBD1|TRBV10-3|TRBJ1-2
CAIKPGQDSFGYTF
TGTGCCATCAAACCGGGACAGGACTCTTTTGGCTACACCTTC
>.|TRBD1|TRBV27|TRBJ2-7
CASSLTGDRGSYEQYF
TGTGCCAGCAGTTTAACAGGCGACAGGGGGTCCTACGAGCAGTACTTC
>.|TRBD1|TRBV4-3|TRBJ2-7
CASSQQTGGFYEQYF
TGCGCCAGCAGCCAGCAGACAGGGGGCTTTTACGAGCAGTACTTC
>.|.|TRBV7-2|TRBJ1-4
CASSLARQANEKLFF
TGTGCCAGCAGCTTAGCCCGACAGGCTAATGAAAAACTGTTTTTT
>once|TRBD1|TRBV7-3|TRBJ1-6
CASSPQSGGNSPLHF
TGTGCCAGCAGCCCTCAGTCAGGGGGGAATTCACCCCTCCACTTT
>.|TRBD1|TRBV28|TRBJ1-2
CASSLTGGANGYTF
TGTGCCAGCAGTTTGACAGGGGGCGCAAATGGCTACACCTTC
>.|.|TRBV6-1|TRBJ1-3
CASSDWGNTGNTIYF
TGTGCCAGCAGTGATTGGGGGAATACTGGAAACACCATATATTTT
>.|.|TRBV30|TRBJ2-7
CAWGRTYEQYF
TGTGCCTGGGGCAGAACCTACGAGCAGTACTTC
>.|.|TRBV11-2|TRBJ1-3
CASSLGPSYSGNTIYF
TGTGCCAGCAGCTTAGGGCCCAGCTACTCTGGAAACACCATATATTTT
>.|.|TRBV19|TRBJ2-7
CASSITGTYEQYF
TGTGCCAGTAGTATAACAGGCACCTACGAGCAGTACTTC
>.|TRBD1|TRBV19|TRBJ1-2
CASRKTAGQINYGYTF
TGTGCCAGTAGGAAGACCGCGGGACAGATTAACTATGGCTACACCTTC
>.|TRBD1|TRBV7-2|TRBJ2-1
CASSRTGEQFF
TGTGCCAGCAGTCGGACAGGGGAGCAGTTCTTC
>.|.|TRBV28|TRBJ2-1
CASSRYRGRNEQFF
TGTGCCAGCAGTCGCTACAGAGGGCGCAATGAGCAGTTCTTC
>once|.|TRBV7-2|TRBJ2-2
CASRLLTGELFF
TGTGCCAGCCGTCTCCTGACCGGGGAGCTGTTTTTT
>.|.|TRBV28|TRBJ2-7
CATLGGVYEQYF
TGTGCCACCCTGGGAGGCGTCTACGAGCAGTACTTC
>.|.|TRBV28|TRBJ1-5
CASAGSKTNQPQHF
TGTGCCAGCGCGGGGAGCAAAACCAATCAGCCCCAGCATTTT
>few|.|TRBV19|TRBJ1-1
CASSWENTEAFF
TGTGCCAGTAGTTGGGAGAACACTGAAGCTTTCTTT
>.|.|TRBV7-2|TRBJ2-7
CASSIQQGGEQYF
TGTGCCAGCAGCATCCAACAGGGAGGCGAGCAGTACTTC
>.|TRBD1|TRBV6-5|TRBJ1-2
CASRTGFGYTF
TGTGCCAGCAGGACAGGGTTTGGCTACACCTTC
>.|.|TRBV18|TRBJ1-1
CASSPRGMNTEAFF
TGTGCCAGCTCACCACGGGGCATGAACACTGAAGCTTTCTTT
>.|.|TRBV20-1|TRBJ1-2
CSALANYGYTF
TGCAGTGCTTTAGCTAACTATGGCTACACCTTC
>once|.|TRBV4-3|TRBJ1-5
CASSLDPRNQPQHF
TGCGCCAGCAGCCTCGACCCCCGCAATCAGCCCCAGCATTTT
>.|.|TRBV11-3|TRBJ1-1
CASSLAPWSTEAFF
TGTGCCAGCAGCTTGGCCCCGTGGTCCACTGAAGCTTTCTTT
>.|.|TRBV27|TRBJ1-5
CASDPWGNQPQHF
TGTGCCAGCGACCCCTGGGGCAATCAGCCCCAGCATTTT
>.|.|TRBV2|TRBJ2-1
CASTNYNEQFF
TGTGCCAGCACCAATTACAATGAGCAGTTCTTC
>.|TRBD1|TRBV7-3|TRBJ2-1
CASSPGQGGHNEQFF
TGTGCCAGCAGCCCAGGACAGGGGGGCCACAATGAGCAGTTCTTC
>.|TRBD1|TRBV28|TRBJ1-2
CASSYGGQGSGYTF
TGTGCCAGCAGTTATGGGGGACAGGGAAGCGGCTACACCTTC
>.|TRBD2|TRBV11-2|TRBJ2-7
CASSWGGYYEQYF
TGTGCCAGCAGCTGGGGGGGGTACTACGAGCAGTACTTC
>.|.|TRBV4-1|TRBJ2-7
CASSRLGVEQYF
TGCGCCAGCAGCCGGCTGGGCGTGGAGCAGTACTTC
>.|.|TRBV9|TRBJ2-3
CASSGGTPPDTQYF
TGTGCCAGCAGCGGGGGGACGCCCCCGGATACGCAGTATTTT
>.|TRBD2|TRBV19|TRBJ2-1
CASSSSGRAYNEQFF
TGTGCCAGTAGTTCTAGCGGGAGGGCCTACAATGAGCAGTTCTTC
>.|.|TRBV9|TRBJ1-2
CASSVEGGVYGYTF
TGTGCCAGCAGCGTAGAGGGCGGAGTCTATGGCTACACCTTC
>once|.|TRBV27|TRBJ1-1
CASSPRGRGNTEAFF
TGTGCCAGCAGCCCTAGGGGCAGGGGGAACACTGAAGCTTTCTTT
>.|.|TRBV10-2|TRBJ2-4
CASSERGSDGASKNIQYF
TGCGCCAGCAGTGAGAGGGGCTCTGATGGTGCGTCCAAAAACATTCAGTACTTC
>.|.|TRBV28|TRBJ1-2
CASSPGRIYGYTF
TGTGCCAGCAGTCCGGGACGGATCTATGGCTACACCTTC
>.|TRBD1|TRBV10-3|TRBJ2-7
CATGDRADEQYF
TGTGCCACGGGGGACAGGGCCGACGAGCAGTACTTC
>.|.|TRBV5-4|TRBJ2-5
CASSPAVYQETQYF
TGTGCCAGCAGCCCCGCGGTGTACCAAGAGACCCAGTACTTC